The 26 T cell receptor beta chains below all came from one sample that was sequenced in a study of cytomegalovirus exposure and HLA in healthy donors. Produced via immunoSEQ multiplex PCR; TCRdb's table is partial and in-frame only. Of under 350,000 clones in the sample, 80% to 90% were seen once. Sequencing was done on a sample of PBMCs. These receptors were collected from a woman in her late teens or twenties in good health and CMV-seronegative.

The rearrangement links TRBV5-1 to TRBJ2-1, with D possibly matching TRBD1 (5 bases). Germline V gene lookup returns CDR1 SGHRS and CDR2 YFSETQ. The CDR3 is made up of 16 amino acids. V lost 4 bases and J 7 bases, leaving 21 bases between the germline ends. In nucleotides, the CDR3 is TGCGCCAGCAGCCCTACTCCAGGGCGGCCGATAAATGAGCAGTTCTTC. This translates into CASSPTPGRPINEQFF.

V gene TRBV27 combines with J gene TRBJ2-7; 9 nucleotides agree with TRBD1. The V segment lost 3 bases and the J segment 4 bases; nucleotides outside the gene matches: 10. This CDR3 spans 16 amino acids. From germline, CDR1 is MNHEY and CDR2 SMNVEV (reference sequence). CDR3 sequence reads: CASSLGRGTGSYEQYF. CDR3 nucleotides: TGTGCCAGCAGTTTGGGTAGAGGGACAGGGAGTTACGAGCAGTACTTC.

The CDR3 coding sequence is TGCGCCAGCAGCCACCTACCCCGTAATGAGCAGTTCTTC. Translation: CASSHLPRNEQFF. This chain uses TRBV4-3 with TRBJ2-1, with D hard to call. Trimming removed 3 bases at V and 7 bases at J, with 10 bases between. The V gene's germline CDR1 is LGHNA and CDR2 YSLEER. This CDR3 is built from 13 residues.

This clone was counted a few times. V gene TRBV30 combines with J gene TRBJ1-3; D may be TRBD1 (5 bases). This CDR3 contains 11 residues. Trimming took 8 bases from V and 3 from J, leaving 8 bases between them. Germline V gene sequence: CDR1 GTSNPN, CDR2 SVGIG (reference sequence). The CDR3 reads CARGYGNTIYF. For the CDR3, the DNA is TGTGCCCGGGGGTATGGAAACACCATATATTTT.

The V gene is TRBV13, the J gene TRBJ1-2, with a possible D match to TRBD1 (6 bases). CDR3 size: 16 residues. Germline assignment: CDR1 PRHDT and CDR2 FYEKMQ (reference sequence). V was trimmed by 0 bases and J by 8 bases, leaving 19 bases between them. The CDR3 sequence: CASSLGSRDIKTGYTF. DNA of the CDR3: TGTGCCAGCAGCTTAGGTTCGAGGGACATCAAAACGGGCTACACCTTC.

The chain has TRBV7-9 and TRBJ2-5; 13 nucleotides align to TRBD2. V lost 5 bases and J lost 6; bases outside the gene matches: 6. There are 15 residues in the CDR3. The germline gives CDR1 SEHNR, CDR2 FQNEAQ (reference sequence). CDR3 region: CASSLRLAGGKTQYF. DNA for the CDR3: TGTGCCAGCAGCCTGAGACTAGCGGGAGGAAAGACCCAGTACTTC.

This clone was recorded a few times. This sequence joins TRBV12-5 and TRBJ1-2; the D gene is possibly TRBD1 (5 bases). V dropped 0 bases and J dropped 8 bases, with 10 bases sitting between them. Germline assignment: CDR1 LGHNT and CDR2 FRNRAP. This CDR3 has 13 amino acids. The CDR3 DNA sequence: TGTGCTAGTGGTTTGGTCCCCCCAGGGGGCTACACCTTC. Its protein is CASGLVPPGGYTF.

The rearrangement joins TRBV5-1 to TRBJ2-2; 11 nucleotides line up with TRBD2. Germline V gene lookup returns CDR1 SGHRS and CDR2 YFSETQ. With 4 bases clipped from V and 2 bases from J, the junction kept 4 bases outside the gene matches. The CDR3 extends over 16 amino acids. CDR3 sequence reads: CASSRGLAGNTGELFF. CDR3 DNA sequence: TGCGCCAGCAGCCGCGGACTAGCGGGTAACACCGGGGAGCTGTTTTTT.

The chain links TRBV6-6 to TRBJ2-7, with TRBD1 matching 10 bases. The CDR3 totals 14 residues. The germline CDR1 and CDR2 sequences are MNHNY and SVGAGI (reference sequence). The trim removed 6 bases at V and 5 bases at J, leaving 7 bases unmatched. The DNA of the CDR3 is TGTGCCAGCAGCCAACCCGGGACAGGGGACGAGCAGTACTTC. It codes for CASSQPGTGDEQYF.

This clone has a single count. Here the CDR3 reads CASSFPTGWREKLFF. The CDR3 coding sequence is TGTGCCAGCAGTTTCCCGACAGGGTGGCGTGAAAAACTGTTTTTT. The V call is TRBV28, the J call TRBJ1-4; TRBD1 matches at 7 bases. This CDR3 contains 15 residues. Unmatched junction bases numbered 8, after V lost 3 bases and J lost 7 bases. Germline V CDR1 and CDR2: MDHEN, SYDVKM.

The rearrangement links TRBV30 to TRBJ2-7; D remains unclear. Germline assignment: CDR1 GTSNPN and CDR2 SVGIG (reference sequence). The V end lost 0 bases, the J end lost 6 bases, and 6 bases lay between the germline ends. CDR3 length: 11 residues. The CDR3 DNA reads TGTGCCTGGAGTGTAGTCGGCGAGCAGTACTTC. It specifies CAWSVVGEQYF. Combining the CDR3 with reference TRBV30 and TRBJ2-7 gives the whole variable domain SQTIHQWPATLVQPVGSPLSLECTVEGTSNPNLYWYRQAAGRGLQLLFYSVGIGQISSEVPQNLSASRPQDRQFILSSKKLLLSDSGFYLCAWSVVGEQYFGPGTRLTVT.

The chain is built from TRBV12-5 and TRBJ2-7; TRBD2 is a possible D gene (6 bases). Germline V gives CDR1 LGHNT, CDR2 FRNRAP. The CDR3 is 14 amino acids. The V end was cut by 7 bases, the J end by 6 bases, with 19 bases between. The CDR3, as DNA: TGTGCTAGTGCCTGGCTAAGGAGGGGTGGCGAGCAGTACTTC. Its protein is CASAWLRRGGEQYF.

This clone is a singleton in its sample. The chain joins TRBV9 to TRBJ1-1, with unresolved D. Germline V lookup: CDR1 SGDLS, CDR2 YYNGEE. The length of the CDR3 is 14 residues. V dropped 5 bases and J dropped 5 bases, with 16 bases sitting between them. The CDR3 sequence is CASRAPGFETEAFF. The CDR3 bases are TGTGCCAGCAGAGCTCCGGGATTCGAGACTGAAGCTTTCTTT.

The CDR3 spells CASSYSTGGDNQPQHF. The CDR3 nucleotides are TGTGCCAGCAGTTACTCTACAGGGGGAGACAATCAGCCCCAGCATTTT. The J gene is TRBJ1-5, the V gene TRBV6-6, with 8 nucleotides matching TRBD1. The germline CDR1 and CDR2 sequences are MNHNY and SVGAGI (reference sequence). The CDR3 has 16 amino acids. V was pared by 0 bases and J by 3 bases, with 4 bases of the junction left unmatched.

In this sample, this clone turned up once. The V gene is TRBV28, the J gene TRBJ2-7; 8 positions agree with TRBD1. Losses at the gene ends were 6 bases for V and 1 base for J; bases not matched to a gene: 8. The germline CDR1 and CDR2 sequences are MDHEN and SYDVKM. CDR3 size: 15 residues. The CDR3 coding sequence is TGTGCCAGCAGCTCGGACAGGGTTTATTCCTACGAGCAGTACTTC. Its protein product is CASSSDRVYSYEQYF.

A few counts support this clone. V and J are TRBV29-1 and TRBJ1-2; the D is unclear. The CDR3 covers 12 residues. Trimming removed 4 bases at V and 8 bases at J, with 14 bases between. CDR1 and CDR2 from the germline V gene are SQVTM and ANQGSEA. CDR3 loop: CSVGRQSEGYTF. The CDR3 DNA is TGCAGCGTTGGGCGGCAGTCGGAAGGCTACACCTTC.

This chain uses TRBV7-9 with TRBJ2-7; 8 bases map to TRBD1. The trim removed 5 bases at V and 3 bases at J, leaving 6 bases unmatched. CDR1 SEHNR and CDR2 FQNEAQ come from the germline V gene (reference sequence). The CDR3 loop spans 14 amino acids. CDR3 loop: CASSPDRAVYEQYF. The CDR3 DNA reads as TGTGCCAGCAGCCCGGACAGGGCCGTCTACGAGCAGTACTTC.

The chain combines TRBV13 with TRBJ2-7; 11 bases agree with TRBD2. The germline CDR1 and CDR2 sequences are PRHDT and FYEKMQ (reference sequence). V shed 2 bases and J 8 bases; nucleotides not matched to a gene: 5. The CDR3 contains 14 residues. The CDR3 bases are TGTGCCAGCAGCTTAACTAGCGGGAGTTATCAGCAGTACTTC. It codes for CASSLTSGSYQQYF.

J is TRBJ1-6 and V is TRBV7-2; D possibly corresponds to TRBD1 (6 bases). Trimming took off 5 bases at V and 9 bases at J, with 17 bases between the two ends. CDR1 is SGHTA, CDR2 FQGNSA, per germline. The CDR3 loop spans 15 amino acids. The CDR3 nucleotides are TGTGCCAGCAGCGCATACAGGGTGGTAGTTTCACCCCTCCACTTT. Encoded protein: CASSAYRVVVSPLHF.

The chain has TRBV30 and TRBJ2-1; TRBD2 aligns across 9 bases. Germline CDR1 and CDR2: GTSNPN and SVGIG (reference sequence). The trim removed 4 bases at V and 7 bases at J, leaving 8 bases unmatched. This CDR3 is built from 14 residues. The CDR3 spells CAWTPSGKPNEQFF. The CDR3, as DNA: TGTGCCTGGACTCCTAGCGGGAAACCGAATGAGCAGTTCTTC.

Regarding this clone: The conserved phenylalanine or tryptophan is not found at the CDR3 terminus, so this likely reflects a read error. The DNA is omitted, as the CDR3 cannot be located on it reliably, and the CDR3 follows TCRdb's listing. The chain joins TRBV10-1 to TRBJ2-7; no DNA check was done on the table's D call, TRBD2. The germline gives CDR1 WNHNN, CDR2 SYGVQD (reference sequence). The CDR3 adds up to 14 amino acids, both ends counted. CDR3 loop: CASSESRTSGPLTL.

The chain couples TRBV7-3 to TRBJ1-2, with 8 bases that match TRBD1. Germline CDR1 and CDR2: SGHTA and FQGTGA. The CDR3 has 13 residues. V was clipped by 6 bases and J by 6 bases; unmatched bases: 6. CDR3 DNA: TGTGCCAGCAGTTCTCGACAGGGGAATGGCTACACCTTC. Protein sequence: CASSSRQGNGYTF.

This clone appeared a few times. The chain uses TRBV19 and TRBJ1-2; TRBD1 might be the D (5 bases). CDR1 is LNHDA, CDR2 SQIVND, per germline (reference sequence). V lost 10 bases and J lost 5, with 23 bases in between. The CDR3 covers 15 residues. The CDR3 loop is CATSKATGPLYGYTF. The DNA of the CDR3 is TGTGCCACCTCGAAGGCAACAGGACCGTTATATGGCTACACCTTC.

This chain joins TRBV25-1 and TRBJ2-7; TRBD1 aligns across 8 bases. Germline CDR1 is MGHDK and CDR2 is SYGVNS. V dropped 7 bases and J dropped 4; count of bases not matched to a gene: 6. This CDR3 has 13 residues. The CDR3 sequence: CASTPTGEYEQYF. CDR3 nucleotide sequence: TGTGCCAGCACTCCGACAGGGGAATACGAGCAGTACTTC.

In DNA, the CDR3 is TGCGCCAGCAGTCCCAGGGGGTTAGGCGGCTACACCTTC. Amino acid sequence: CASSPRGLGGYTF. This chain joins TRBV4-3 and TRBJ1-2, with 7 bases lining up with TRBD1. Trimming cost V 6 bases and J 8 bases; bases outside gene matches: 9. CDR1 and CDR2 from the germline V gene are LGHNA and YSLEER. The CDR3 extends over 13 amino acids.

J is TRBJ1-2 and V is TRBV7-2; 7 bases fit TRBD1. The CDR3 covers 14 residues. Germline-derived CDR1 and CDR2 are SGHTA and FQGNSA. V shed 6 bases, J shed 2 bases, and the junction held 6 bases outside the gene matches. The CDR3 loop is CASSSDRRNYGYTF. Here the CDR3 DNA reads TGTGCCAGCAGTTCGGACAGGCGGAACTATGGCTACACCTTC.